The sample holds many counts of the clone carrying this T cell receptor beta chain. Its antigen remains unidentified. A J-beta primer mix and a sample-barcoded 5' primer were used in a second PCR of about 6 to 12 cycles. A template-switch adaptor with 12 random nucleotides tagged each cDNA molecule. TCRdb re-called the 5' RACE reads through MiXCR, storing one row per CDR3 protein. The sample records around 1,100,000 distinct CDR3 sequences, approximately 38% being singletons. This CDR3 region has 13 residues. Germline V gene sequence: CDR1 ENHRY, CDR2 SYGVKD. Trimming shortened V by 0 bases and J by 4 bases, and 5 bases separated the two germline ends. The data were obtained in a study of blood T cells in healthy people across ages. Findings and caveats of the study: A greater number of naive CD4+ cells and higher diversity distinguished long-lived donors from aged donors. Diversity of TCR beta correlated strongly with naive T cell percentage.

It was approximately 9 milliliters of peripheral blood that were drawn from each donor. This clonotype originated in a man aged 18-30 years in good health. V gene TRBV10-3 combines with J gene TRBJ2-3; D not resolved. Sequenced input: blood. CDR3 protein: CAISESPPDTQYF. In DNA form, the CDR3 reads TGTGCCATCAGTGAGTCCCCCCCAGATACGCAGTATTTT.